This is a list of T cell receptor beta chains from one sample in a study of T-cell reconstitution after alpha-beta-depleted transplantation in children. TCRdb independently ran MiXCR on the PCR reads; one entry per CDR3 protein. The repertoire includes hundreds of thousands of distinct CDR3 sequences, 13% of them detected once, and 2.2% sits in the top ten. Source: PBMCs, mostly from graft donor cells, taken 360 days after TCRalphabeta/CD19-depleted stem cell transplant. These receptors all come from a male patient between 10 and 17 years old who had a stem cell transplant for acute myeloid leukemia, so the T cells may come from the graft donor. Each CDR3 is given with its conserved first and last residue. Fields, in order: clone size, J gene, V gene, D gene, CDR3 DNA, CDR3 protein. D genes are given only for firm matches. Not all rows give a size; the values are once, few, many and, for expanded clones, a class.

- TRBJ1-1 TRBV4-3 TRBD1 TGCGCCAGCAGCCAAGGTTATATATTCCGGGACAGGATTGATGAAGCTTTCTTT CASSQGYIFRDRIDEAFF
many TRBJ2-1 TRBV28 - TGTGCCAGCAGTTTAGGAGGGTTCTATGAGCAGTTCTTC CASSLGGFYEQFF
few TRBJ2-3 TRBV30 TRBD2 TGTGCCTGGAGTGTAGCGGGAGGGAGTATGCAGTATTTT CAWSVAGGSMQYF
few TRBJ2-2 TRBV4-3 - TGCGCCAGCAGCCAGATAGCGGTCTATGGGGCCGGGGAGCTGTTTTTT CASSQIAVYGAGELFF
- TRBJ2-6 TRBV9 - TGTGCCAGCAGCGTAGGGGGAACGCTCTCTGGGGCCAACGTCCTGACTTTC CASSVGGTLSGANVLTF
few TRBJ1-5 TRBV20-1 - TGCAGTGCTAGTCAGCTAGTATTGGGGGGAAATCAGCCCCAGCATTTT CSASQLVLGGNQPQHF
few TRBJ2-7 TRBV10-3 - TGTGCCATCAGTGTGGTGAGAACTAGCCAAGAGCAGTACTTC CAISVVRTSQEQYF
- TRBJ1-2 TRBV20-1 - TGCAGTGCTAGAGATTTTCTCAGGGATGCAGGGGACTATGGCTACACCTTC CSARDFLRDAGDYGYTF
- TRBJ1-2 TRBV28 - TGTGCCAGCAGTGATCAGGGTTACTATGGCTACACCTTC CASSDQGYYGYTF
- TRBJ2-1 TRBV7-3 TRBD1 TGTGCCAGCAGCCAAATACAGGGACAGCTTTACAATGAGCAGTTCTTC CASSQIQGQLYNEQFF
many TRBJ2-1 TRBV6-2/TRBV6-3 - TGTGCCAGCAGTTTCTACAACATAGGAAATGAGCAGTTCTTC CASSFYNIGNEQFF
- TRBJ2-5 TRBV7-6 - TGTGCCAGCAGCTTAGAGGCCCAGGGGATCAAAGAGACCCAGTACTTC CASSLEAQGIKETQYF
many TRBJ1-5 TRBV12-3/TRBV12-4 TRBD1 TGTGCCAGCAGTTTTGTACAGGGGAGTCAGCCCCAGCATTTT CASSFVQGSQPQHF
- TRBJ2-1 TRBV3-1 TRBD2 TGTGCCAGCAGCCAAGTAGCGGGAGGTGTGGATGAGCAGTTCTTC CASSQVAGGVDEQFF
few TRBJ2-1 TRBV7-2 - TGTGCCAGCAGCTTTTCATGGGAGCAGTTCTTC CASSFSWEQFF
few TRBJ2-1 TRBV19 TRBD2 TGTGCCAGTACGCCCATGACTAGCGGGTGGAGCTCCTACAATGAGCAGTTCTTC CASTPMTSGWSSYNEQFF
- TRBJ2-7 TRBV3-1 TRBD2 TGTGCCAGCAGCCAAGCGGGACTAGCGGGAGTAGCCGAGCAGTACTTC CASSQAGLAGVAEQYF
- TRBJ2-2 TRBV9 - TGTGCCAGCACCTCCTTGGGGACCGGGGAGCTGTTTTTT CASTSLGTGELFF
many TRBJ2-2 TRBV7-2 TRBD2 TGTGCCAGCAGCCCAGCGGGGCTAGCAGGAATCTGGCTGTTTTTT CASSPAGLAGIWLFF
- TRBJ2-5 TRBV5-1 TRBD2 TGCGCCAGCAGCTTCTATAGCGGGAGTATGAAATTACAAGAGACCCAGTACTTC CASSFYSGSMKLQETQYF
few TRBJ2-7 TRBV7-9 - TGTGCCAGCAGTGAGACTCACGAGCAGTACTTC CASSETHEQYF
- TRBJ1-1 TRBV7-9 - TGTGCCAGCACCCAGACGGGGGCCACTGAAGCTTTCTTT CASTQTGATEAFF
few TRBJ2-7 TRBV7-9 TRBD1 TGTGCCAGCAGTCGAGAGGGGACAGGGCCTTACGAGCAGTACTTC CASSREGTGPYEQYF
- TRBJ2-7 TRBV5-1 - TGCGCCAGCAGCCCGGGAAATATCGGGTTCCGGAGCTCCTACGAGCAGTACTTC CASSPGNIGFRSSYEQYF
- TRBJ2-7 TRBV20-1 - TGCAGTGCTAGAGATGGGAGGGACAGAGGGCAGTACTTC CSARDGRDRGQYF